This T cell receptor beta chain appears in the sequencing data of a study of blood T cell repertoires in COVID-19. Study information: Sites across the United States, Italy and Spain contributed samples from acute and convalescent COVID-19. In each case, the material was cDNA or gDNA derived from T cells, B-cell-depleted T cells, or PBMCs.

As handled by the study authors: For nucleated cells, counts were estimated from reference gene primer amplification. Using immunoSEQ multiplex PCR, the repertoire was profiled, and TCRdb retains in-frame clones only, with some absent. V, J and clone size were drawn from that table, and D and trimming were deduced from the DNA. The sample lists roughly 250,000 clones, about four fifths occurring once. CDR3 length: 11 amino acids. Trimming pared 4 bases from V and 5 bases from J, leaving 5 bases between. The chain is built from TRBV12-3 or TRBV12-4 and TRBJ1-1, with D hard to call. The sample was peripheral blood. The sequence came from a man aged 35-49 years with active or convalescent COVID-19. The CDR3 region has the DNA TGTGCCAGCAGTTCTAGGACTGAAGCTTTCTTT. Translated: CASSSRTEAFF.